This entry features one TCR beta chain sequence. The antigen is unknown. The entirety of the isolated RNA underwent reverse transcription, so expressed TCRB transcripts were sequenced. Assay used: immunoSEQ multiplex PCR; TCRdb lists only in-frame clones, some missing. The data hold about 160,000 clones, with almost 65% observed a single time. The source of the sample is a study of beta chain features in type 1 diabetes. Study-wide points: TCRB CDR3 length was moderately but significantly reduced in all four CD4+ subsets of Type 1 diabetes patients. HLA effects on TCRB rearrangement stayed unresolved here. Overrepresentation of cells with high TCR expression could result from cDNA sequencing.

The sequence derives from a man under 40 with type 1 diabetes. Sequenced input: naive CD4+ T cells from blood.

CDR3 in DNA: TGTGCCAGCAGCCCTCTGGGGCCGGGCCCCTACGAGCAGTACTTC. Protein product: CASSPLGPGPYEQYF. The rearrangement uses TRBV7-2 and TRBJ2-7, with D perhaps TRBD1 (5 bases). Germline loops: CDR1 SGHTA, CDR2 FQGNSA. Trimming stripped 5 bases from V and 2 bases from J, with 16 bases between. The CDR3 is 15 residues long. The full variable domain, in which reference TRBV7-2 and TRBJ2-7 provide the parts outside the CDR3, is GAGVSQSPSNKVTEKGKDVELRCDPISGHTALYWYRQSLGQGLEFLIYFQGNSAPDKSGLPSDRFSAERTGGSVSTLTIQRTQQEDSAVYLCASSPLGPGPYEQYFGPGTRLTVT.